A selection of T cell receptor beta chains follows, all from one sample in a study of blood T cell repertoires in COVID-19. Assay used: immunoSEQ multiplex PCR; TCRdb lists only in-frame clones, some missing. This sample has just over 350,000 clones, with roughly 87% found just once. The specimen was PBMCs or T cells enriched from blood (not recorded which). The receptors shown here come from a woman between 25 and 40 years old who had recovered from COVID-19. CDR3s include the opening cysteine and the closing phenylalanine or tryptophan. The D gene is left open where the match is weak. Only some rows state a clone size, as once, few, many or a class for expanded clones.

V gene: TRBV18
clone size: .
J gene: TRBJ1-1
D gene: TRBD1
CDR3 protein: CASSPETGGRDTEAFF
CDR3 DNA: TGTGCCAGCTCACCAGAGACAGGGGGGAGGGACACTGAAGCTTTCTTT

V gene: TRBV7-9
clone size: .
J gene: TRBJ2-1
D gene: TRBD1
CDR3 protein: CASSPMTGASYNEQFF
CDR3 DNA: TGTGCCAGCAGCCCGATGACAGGGGCATCCTACAATGAGCAGTTCTTC

V gene: TRBV9
clone size: .
J gene: TRBJ1-2
D gene: .
CDR3 protein: CASSGLWGVGYGYTF
CDR3 DNA: TGTGCCAGCAGCGGACTTTGGGGGGTAGGATATGGCTACACCTTC

V gene: TRBV19
clone size: .
J gene: TRBJ2-1
D gene: TRBD1
CDR3 protein: CASNGGQGEDEQFF
CDR3 DNA: TGTGCCAGTAATGGGGGACAGGGCGAAGATGAGCAGTTCTTC

V gene: TRBV3-1/TRBV3-2
clone size: .
J gene: TRBJ2-7
D gene: TRBD1
CDR3 protein: CASSRDRASYEQYF
CDR3 DNA: TGTGCCAGCAGCCGAGACAGGGCCTCCTACGAGCAGTACTTC

V gene: TRBV13
clone size: few
J gene: TRBJ2-7
D gene: .
CDR3 protein: CASSLRGSGASYEQYF
CDR3 DNA: TGTGCCAGCAGCTTAAGGGGTAGCGGAGCCTCCTACGAGCAGTACTTC

V gene: TRBV29-1
clone size: .
J gene: TRBJ2-3
D gene: .
CDR3 protein: CSAQQTETNAQYF
CDR3 DNA: TGCAGCGCCCAGCAGACTGAAACCAATGCGCAGTATTTT

V gene: TRBV24-1
clone size: once
J gene: TRBJ2-5
D gene: TRBD1
CDR3 protein: CATSDFTGTGGKETQYF
CDR3 DNA: TGTGCCACCAGTGACTTCACCGGGACAGGGGGCAAGGAGACCCAGTACTTC

V gene: TRBV12-3/TRBV12-4
clone size: .
J gene: TRBJ1-4
D gene: .
CDR3 protein: CASSAVLEKLFF
CDR3 DNA: TGTGCCAGCAGTGCAGTCCTTGAAAAACTGTTTTTT

V gene: TRBV6-5
clone size: .
J gene: TRBJ2-7
D gene: .
CDR3 protein: CASSPQGPLFTEQYF
CDR3 DNA: TGTGCCAGCAGCCCACAGGGCCCCCTGTTCACCGAGCAGTACTTC

V gene: TRBV11-2
clone size: .
J gene: TRBJ2-7
D gene: .
CDR3 protein: CASTFGEEQYF
CDR3 DNA: TGTGCCAGCACGTTTGGGGAGGAGCAGTACTTC

V gene: TRBV11-2
clone size: .
J gene: TRBJ2-7
D gene: TRBD2
CDR3 protein: CASSPLAGGSYEQYF
CDR3 DNA: TGTGCCAGCAGCCCCTTAGCGGGGGGCTCCTACGAGCAGTACTTC

V gene: TRBV6-4
clone size: .
J gene: TRBJ2-6
D gene: .
CDR3 protein: CASSDGSGISGANVLTF
CDR3 DNA: TGTGCCAGCAGTGACGGGTCGGGAATCTCTGGGGCCAACGTCCTGACTTTC

V gene: TRBV5-1
clone size: .
J gene: TRBJ2-1
D gene: TRBD2
CDR3 protein: CASKAGLAFSYNEQFF
CDR3 DNA: TGCGCCAGCAAGGCAGGACTAGCGTTCTCCTACAATGAGCAGTTCTTC

V gene: TRBV3-1/TRBV3-2
clone size: once
J gene: TRBJ2-1
D gene: .
CDR3 protein: CASSQVNRDNEQFF
CDR3 DNA: TGTGCCAGCAGCCAAGTGAACAGGGACAATGAGCAGTTCTTC

V gene: TRBV25-1
clone size: few
J gene: TRBJ1-2
D gene: .
CDR3 protein: CASSPGHNYGYTF
CDR3 DNA: TGTGCCAGCAGTCCGGGACACAACTATGGCTACACCTTC

V gene: TRBV7-6
clone size: .
J gene: TRBJ2-1
D gene: .
CDR3 protein: CASSQRLVQFF
CDR3 DNA: TGTGCCAGCAGTCAAAGACTAGTTCAGTTCTTC

V gene: TRBV4-1
clone size: .
J gene: TRBJ2-2
D gene: TRBD1
CDR3 protein: CASSTLNRGSGELFF
CDR3 DNA: TGCGCCAGCAGCACCTTAAACAGGGGATCGGGGGAGCTGTTTTTT

V gene: TRBV27
clone size: .
J gene: TRBJ1-5
D gene: TRBD1
CDR3 protein: CASSLRQGSYQPQHF
CDR3 DNA: TGTGCCAGCAGTTTACGACAGGGGTCCTATCAGCCCCAGCATTTT

V gene: TRBV27
clone size: .
J gene: TRBJ2-2
D gene: .
CDR3 protein: CASSLNAGPYTGELFF
CDR3 DNA: TGTGCCAGCAGTTTAAATGCGGGACCATACACCGGGGAGCTGTTTTTT

V gene: TRBV18
clone size: few
J gene: TRBJ1-5
D gene: .
CDR3 protein: CASSPPGGSGQPQHF
CDR3 DNA: TGTGCCAGCTCACCACCGGGAGGGTCTGGTCAGCCCCAGCATTTT

V gene: TRBV13
clone size: .
J gene: TRBJ1-1
D gene: .
CDR3 protein: CASGRGWNTEAFF
CDR3 DNA: TGTGCCAGCGGGAGGGGATGGAACACTGAAGCTTTCTTT

V gene: TRBV27
clone size: .
J gene: TRBJ2-1
D gene: TRBD1
CDR3 protein: CASSQGTGVDEQFF
CDR3 DNA: TGTGCCAGCAGTCAAGGGACAGGGGTCGATGAGCAGTTCTTC

V gene: TRBV28
clone size: .
J gene: TRBJ1-2
D gene: .
CDR3 protein: CASNPSLGAIGYTF
CDR3 DNA: TGTGCCAGCAACCCATCCCTAGGGGCGATAGGCTACACCTTC

V gene: TRBV28
clone size: .
J gene: TRBJ2-1
D gene: TRBD2
CDR3 protein: CASSLASGGYNEQFF
CDR3 DNA: TGTGCCAGCAGTTTGGCTAGCGGAGGGTACAATGAGCAGTTCTTC